The 21 T cell receptor beta chains below were found in one sample sequenced in a study of a mutant IDH1 vaccine in newly diagnosed glioma. Produced via immunoSEQ multiplex PCR; TCRdb's table is partial and in-frame only. The sample lists around 88,000 clones; about 80% were seen once. The time point denotes: baseline, week 1 (first vaccination visit). The treatment here: pre-vaccination baseline after standard-of-care therapy. The specimen was PBMCs, collected from a glioma patient treated with radiotherapy, temozolomide or both. These receptors were obtained from a man between 40 and 49 years old with glioma.

V and J are TRBV4-3 and TRBJ1-1; 7 positions agree with TRBD1. V shed 0 bases, J shed 3 bases, and the junction held 4 bases outside the gene matches. The CDR3 sequence is 15 residues long. Germline assignment: CDR1 LGHNA and CDR2 YSLEER. CDR3: CASSQDPDRDTEAFF. CDR3 DNA: TGCGCCAGCAGCCAAGATCCCGACAGGGACACTGAAGCTTTCTTT.

This chain links TRBV29-1 with TRBJ2-3; D not resolved. Trimming left V 3 bases short and J 6 bases short, with 13 bases between. Germline V gene data show CDR1 as SQVTM and CDR2 as ANQGSEA. The CDR3 sequence is 13 residues long. The CDR3 region is CSVEVEVLDTQYF. The CDR3 DNA reads as TGCAGCGTTGAGGTAGAGGTACTGGATACGCAGTATTTT.

A word on this clone: Different DNA sequences within this sample yield the same CDR3. V is TRBV15 and J is TRBJ2-1; TRBD1 or TRBD2 may be the D gene (5 bases each). Trimming took off 0 bases at V and 5 bases at J, with 8 bases between the two ends. CDR1 is LNHNV and CDR2 is YYDKDF in the germline V gene (reference sequence). CDR3 size: 14 residues. The CDR3 is CATSRDGGNNEQFF. The CDR3 DNA follows: TGTGCCACCAGCAGAGATGGGGGAAACAATGAGCAGTTCTTC.

CDR3: CASSQESAAFSNQPQHF. Written as DNA, the CDR3 is TGCGCCAGCAGCCAAGAGAGCGCAGCTTTTAGCAATCAGCCCCAGCATTTT. The V and J genes are TRBV4-1 and TRBJ1-5; no clear D. Germline loops: CDR1 MGHRA, CDR2 YSYEKL. V lost 0 bases to trimming and J lost 0 bases, with 12 bases between them. The CDR3 extends over 17 amino acids.

J is TRBJ1-1 and V is TRBV5-1, with D possibly TRBD1 on 5 matching bases. CDR1 and CDR2 (germline): SGHRS, YFSETQ. With 2 bases removed from V and 4 bases from J, the gap between germline ends came to 12 bases. The CDR3 contains 14 residues. The chain's CDR3 is CASSFREMATEAFF. CDR3 DNA: TGCGCCAGCAGCTTCAGGGAGATGGCCACTGAAGCTTTCTTT.

V usage is TRBV7-2 and J usage is TRBJ2-3; no firm D call. V was shortened by 1 base and J by 4 bases, with 6 bases between the two germline ends. CDR3 length: 13 amino acids. In germline, CDR1 is SGHTA, CDR2 FQGNSA. CDR3 protein: CASSLVQADTQYF. The CDR3 nucleotides read TGTGCCAGCAGCTTAGTGCAGGCAGATACGCAGTATTTT.

This chain uses TRBV6-5 with TRBJ2-1, with 7 nucleotides matching TRBD2. The CDR3 contains 13 residues. Germline CDR1 MNHEY, CDR2 SVGAGI. The V and J ends lost 2 bases and 7 bases, in that order; junction bases with no gene match: 2. The CDR3 DNA reads TGTGCCAGCAGTTACGCGGGGGTGAATGAGCAGTTCTTC. As protein: CASSYAGVNEQFF.

In its sample, this clone was seen many times. The CDR3 DNA reads as TGTGCCAGTAGTATCGTTGGTGGGGGAGGTGATGGCTACACCTTC. This translates into CASSIVGGGGDGYTF. The chain couples TRBV19 to TRBJ1-2; perhaps TRBD1 as D (5 bases). Trimming shortened V by 3 bases and J by 6 bases, and 17 bases separated the two germline ends. Germline-derived CDR1 and CDR2 are LNHDA and SQIVND (reference sequence). CDR3 length: 15 residues.

The V gene is TRBV30, the J gene TRBJ1-5; D uncertain. Per germline, CDR1 GTSNPN and CDR2 SVGIG (reference sequence). The CDR3 extends over 16 amino acids. With 1 base removed from V and 4 bases from J, the gap between germline ends came to 17 bases. The CDR3 DNA is TGTGCCTGGAGTGACTGGAGTAAAACGAAGAATCAGCCCCAGCATTTT. Its translation is CAWSDWSKTKNQPQHF.

The chain recombines TRBV4-3 with TRBJ2-2; possible D gene TRBD2, 6 bases. The CDR3 is 15 amino acids. CDR1 is LGHNA and CDR2 is YSLEER in the germline V gene. V lost 0 bases and J 3 bases, leaving 8 bases between the germline ends. The CDR3 DNA reads as TGCGCCAGCAGCCAAGAAGGAGGGTACACCGGGGAGCTGTTTTTT. It translates to CASSQEGGYTGELFF.

V usage is TRBV30 and J usage is TRBJ2-3; unclear D gene. The CDR3 sequence is 14 residues long. Per germline, CDR1 GTSNPN and CDR2 SVGIG (reference sequence). V lost 4 bases and J 2 bases, leaving 13 bases between the germline ends. Here the CDR3 DNA reads TGTGCCTGGAACTCGCCTACTCCCACAGATACGCAGTATTTT. Translated: CAWNSPTPTDTQYF.

The V and J genes are TRBV6-4 and TRBJ1-5; 7 bases match TRBD1. The length of the CDR3 is 17 residues. CDR1 is MRHNA and CDR2 is SNTAGT in the germline V gene. V was pared by 2 bases and J by 3 bases, with 10 bases of the junction left unmatched. The CDR3 sequence is CASSDQTGFRDNQPQHF. The CDR3 DNA sequence: TGTGCCAGCAGTGACCAGACAGGGTTCAGGGACAATCAGCCCCAGCATTTT.

This clone was seen more than once but under ten times. J is TRBJ2-7 and V is TRBV6-6; 7 nucleotides align to TRBD2. This CDR3 contains 16 residues. After removal of 3 bases from V and 2 bases from J, the junction contained 10 bases not matched to a gene. Germline values: CDR1 MNHNY, CDR2 SVGAGI (reference sequence). The CDR3 DNA is TGTGCCAGCAGTTATGGGGGGGGTGACACCACCTACGAGCAGTACTTC. It encodes CASSYGGGDTTYEQYF.

The V call is TRBV9, the J call TRBJ1-3; possibly TRBD1 for D (5 bases). Germline assignment: CDR1 SGDLS and CDR2 YYNGEE. The CDR3 has 15 residues. With 4 bases removed from V and 0 bases from J, the gap between germline ends came to 11 bases. The CDR3: CASSKGGGSGNTIYF. The DNA of the CDR3 is TGTGCCAGCAGCAAGGGTGGGGGCTCTGGAAACACCATATATTTT.

The J gene is TRBJ1-1, the V gene TRBV5-4; D unresolved. CDR1 and CDR2 from the germline V gene are SGHNT and YYREEE (reference sequence). The CDR3 covers 12 residues. V was clipped by 4 bases and J by 1 base, with 5 bases between them. Written as DNA, the CDR3 is TGTGCCAGCAGCCCTTCGAACACTGAAGCTTTCTTT. It translates to CASSPSNTEAFF. Full variable domain (missing parts from reference TRBV5-4 and TRBJ1-1): ETGVTQSPTHLIKTRGQQVTLRCSSQSGHNTVSWYQQALGQGPQFIFQYYREEENGRGNFPPRFSGLQFPNYSSELNVNALELDDSALYLCASSPSNTEAFFGQGTRLTVV.

The V call is TRBV6-6, the J call TRBJ2-1, with TRBD2 matching 8 bases. Germline-derived CDR1 and CDR2 are MNHNY and SVGAGI (reference sequence). This CDR3 contains 15 residues. With V trimmed by 6 bases and J by 0 bases, 4 bases remained unmatched. CDR3 amino acids: CASRRGLVSYNEQFF. In nucleotides, the CDR3 is TGTGCCAGCAGACGGGGACTAGTCTCCTACAATGAGCAGTTCTTC.

This chain links TRBV5-4 with TRBJ2-3, with D perhaps TRBD1 or TRBD2 (5 bases each). CDR1 SGHNT and CDR2 YYREEE come from the germline V gene (reference sequence). Trimming left V 4 bases short and J 0 bases short, with 12 bases between. This CDR3 region has 15 residues. The CDR3 region has the DNA TGTGCCAGCAGCCCCTTGGGGGTTAGCACAGATACGCAGTATTTT. This translates into CASSPLGVSTDTQYF.

The J gene is TRBJ2-3, the V gene TRBV9, with 9 positions matching TRBD1. V lost 4 bases, J lost 5 bases, and 11 bases stayed unmatched. Germline assignment: CDR1 SGDLS and CDR2 YYNGEE. The CDR3 loop spans 16 amino acids. DNA of the CDR3: TGTGCCAGCAGCCCTCGGACAGGGGACTCAGTAGATACGCAGTATTTT. This gives the protein CASSPRTGDSVDTQYF.

The J gene is TRBJ2-5, the V gene TRBV28; D could derive from TRBD1 or TRBD2 (5 bases each). The germline V and J ends were trimmed by 9 bases and 4 bases, with 12 bases remaining between them. Germline CDR1 MDHEN, CDR2 SYDVKM. The CDR3 loop spans 12 amino acids. The CDR3 DNA follows: TGTGCCAGAAAGGGTGGGGGAGAGACCCAGTACTTC. This encodes CARKGGGETQYF.

The V gene is TRBV4-2, the J gene TRBJ1-5; D possibly corresponds to TRBD1 (6 bases). Germline CDR1 is LGHNA and CDR2 is YNFKEQ. This CDR3 region has 15 residues. V was clipped by 0 bases and J by 4 bases, with 10 bases between them. CDR3 region: CASSQERTANQPQHF. In DNA form, the CDR3 reads TGTGCCAGCAGCCAAGAACGGACAGCTAATCAGCCCCAGCATTTT.

This clone appeared a few times. V usage is TRBV10-3 and J usage is TRBJ2-7; D is undetermined. Deletions cut 0 bases from V and 4 bases from J, with 7 bases between. The CDR3 sequence is 13 residues long. Per germline, CDR1 ENHRY and CDR2 SYGVKD. CDR3 amino acids: CAISESADYEQYF. CDR3 in DNA: TGTGCCATCAGTGAGTCGGCCGATTACGAGCAGTACTTC.